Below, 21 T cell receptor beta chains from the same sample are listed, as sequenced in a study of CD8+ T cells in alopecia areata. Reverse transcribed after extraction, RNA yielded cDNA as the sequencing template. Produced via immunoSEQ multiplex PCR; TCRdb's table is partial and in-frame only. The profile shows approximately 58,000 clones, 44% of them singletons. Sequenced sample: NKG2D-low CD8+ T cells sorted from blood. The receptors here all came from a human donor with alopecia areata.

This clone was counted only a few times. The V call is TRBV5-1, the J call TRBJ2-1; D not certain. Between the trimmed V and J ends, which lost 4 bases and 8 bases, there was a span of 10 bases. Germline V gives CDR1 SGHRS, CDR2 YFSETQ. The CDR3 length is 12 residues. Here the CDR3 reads CASSLRRDEQFF. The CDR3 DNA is TGCGCCAGCAGCCTCCGGCGCGATGAGCAGTTCTTC.

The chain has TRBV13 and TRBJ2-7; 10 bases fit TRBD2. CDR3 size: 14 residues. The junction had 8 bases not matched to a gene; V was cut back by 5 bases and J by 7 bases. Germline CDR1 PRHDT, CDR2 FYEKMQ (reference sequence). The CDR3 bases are TGTGCCAGCAGCCCGGGACTAGCGCTTCGAGAGCAGTACTTC. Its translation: CASSPGLALREQYF.

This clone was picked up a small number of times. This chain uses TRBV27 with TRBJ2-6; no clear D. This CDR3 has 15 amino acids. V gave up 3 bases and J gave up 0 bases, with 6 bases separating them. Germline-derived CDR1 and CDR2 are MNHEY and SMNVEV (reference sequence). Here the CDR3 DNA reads TGTGCCAGCAGTTTGCTGAGCTCTGGGGCCAACGTCCTGACTTTC. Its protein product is CASSLLSSGANVLTF.

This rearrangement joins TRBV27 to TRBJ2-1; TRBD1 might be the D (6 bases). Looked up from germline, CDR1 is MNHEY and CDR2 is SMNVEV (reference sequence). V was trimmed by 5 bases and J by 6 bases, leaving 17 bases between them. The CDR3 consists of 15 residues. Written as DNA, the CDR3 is TGTGCCAGCAGTGTCTCGGGTACAGGGCCCAATGAGCAGTTCTTC. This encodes CASSVSGTGPNEQFF.

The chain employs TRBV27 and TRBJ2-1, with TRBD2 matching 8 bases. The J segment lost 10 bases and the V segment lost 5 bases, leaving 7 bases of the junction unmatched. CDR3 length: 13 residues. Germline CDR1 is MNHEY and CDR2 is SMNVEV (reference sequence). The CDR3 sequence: CASSPREGREQFF. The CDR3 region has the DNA TGTGCCAGCAGTCCCCGGGAGGGCCGCGAGCAGTTCTTC.

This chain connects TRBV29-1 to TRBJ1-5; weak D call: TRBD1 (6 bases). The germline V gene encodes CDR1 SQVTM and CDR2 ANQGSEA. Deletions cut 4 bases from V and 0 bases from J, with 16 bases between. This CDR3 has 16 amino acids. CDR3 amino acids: CSVGAGGPYSNQPQHF. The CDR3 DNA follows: TGCAGCGTTGGGGCTGGGGGGCCATATAGCAATCAGCCCCAGCATTTT.

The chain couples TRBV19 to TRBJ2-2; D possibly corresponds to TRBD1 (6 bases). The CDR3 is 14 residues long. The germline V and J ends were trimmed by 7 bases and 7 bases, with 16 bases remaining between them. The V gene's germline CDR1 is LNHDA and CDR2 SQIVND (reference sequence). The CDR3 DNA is TGTGCCAGTACCCTTGCAGGGGTGATCGGGGAGCTGTTTTTT. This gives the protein CASTLAGVIGELFF.

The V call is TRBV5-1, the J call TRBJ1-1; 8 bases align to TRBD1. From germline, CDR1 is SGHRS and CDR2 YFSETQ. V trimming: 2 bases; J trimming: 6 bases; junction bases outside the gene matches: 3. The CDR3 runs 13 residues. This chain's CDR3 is CASSFTGGPEAFF. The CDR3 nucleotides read TGCGCCAGCAGCTTCACAGGGGGGCCTGAAGCTTTCTTT.

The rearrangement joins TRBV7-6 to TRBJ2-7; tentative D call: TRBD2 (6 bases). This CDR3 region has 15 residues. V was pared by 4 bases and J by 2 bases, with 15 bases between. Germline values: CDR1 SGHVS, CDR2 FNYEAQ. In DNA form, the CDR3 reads TGTGCCAGCAGCTATACCGGGACTCCAACCTACGAGCAGTACTTC. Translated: CASSYTGTPTYEQYF. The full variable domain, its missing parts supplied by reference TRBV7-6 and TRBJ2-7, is GAGVSQSPRYKVTKRGQDVALRCDPISGHVSLYWYRQALGQGPEFLTYFNYEAQQDKSGLPNDRFSAERPEGSISTLTIQRTEQRDSAMYRCASSYTGTPTYEQYFGPGTRLTVT.

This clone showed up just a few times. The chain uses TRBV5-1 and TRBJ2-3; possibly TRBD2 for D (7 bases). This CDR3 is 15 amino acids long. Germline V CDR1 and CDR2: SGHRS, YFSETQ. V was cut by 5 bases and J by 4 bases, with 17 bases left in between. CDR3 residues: CASSGGAGAPDTQYF. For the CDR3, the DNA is TGCGCCAGCAGTGGCGGGGCGGGGGCCCCAGATACGCAGTATTTT.

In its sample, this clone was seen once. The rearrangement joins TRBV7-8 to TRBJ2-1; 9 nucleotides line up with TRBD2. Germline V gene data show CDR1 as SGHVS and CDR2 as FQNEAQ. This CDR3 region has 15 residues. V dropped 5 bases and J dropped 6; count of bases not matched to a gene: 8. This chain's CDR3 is CASSHSGLASNEQFF. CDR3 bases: TGTGCCAGCAGCCATTCAGGACTAGCGTCCAATGAGCAGTTCTTC.

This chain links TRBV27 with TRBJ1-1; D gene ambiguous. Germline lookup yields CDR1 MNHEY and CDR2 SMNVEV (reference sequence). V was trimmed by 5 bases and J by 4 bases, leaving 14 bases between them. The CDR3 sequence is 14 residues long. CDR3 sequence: CASSPRRQTTEAFF. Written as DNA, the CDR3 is TGTGCCAGCAGTCCCAGACGGCAGACCACTGAAGCTTTCTTT.

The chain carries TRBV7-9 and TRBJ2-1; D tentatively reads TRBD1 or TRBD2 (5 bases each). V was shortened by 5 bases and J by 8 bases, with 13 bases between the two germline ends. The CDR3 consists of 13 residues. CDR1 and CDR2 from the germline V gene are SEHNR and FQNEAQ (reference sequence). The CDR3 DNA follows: TGTGCCAGCAGCGGGACCACGGCTGATGAGCAGTTCTTC. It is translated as CASSGTTADEQFF.

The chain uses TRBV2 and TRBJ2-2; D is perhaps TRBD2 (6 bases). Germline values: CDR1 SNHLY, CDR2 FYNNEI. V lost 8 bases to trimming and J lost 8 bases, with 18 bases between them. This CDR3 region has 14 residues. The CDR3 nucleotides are TGTGCCAGCTCACCGGGAGTGTCAGCTGGGGAGCTGTTTTTT. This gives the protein CASSPGVSAGELFF.

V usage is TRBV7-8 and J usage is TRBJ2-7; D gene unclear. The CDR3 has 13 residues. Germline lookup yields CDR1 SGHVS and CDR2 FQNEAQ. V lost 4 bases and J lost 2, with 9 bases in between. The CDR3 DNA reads TGTGCCAGCAGCTCGGAGCGAACCTACGAGCAGTACTTC. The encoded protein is CASSSERTYEQYF. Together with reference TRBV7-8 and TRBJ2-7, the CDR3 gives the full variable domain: GAGVSQSPRYKVAKRGQDVALRCDPISGHVSLFWYQQALGQGPEFLTYFQNEAQLDKSGLPSDRFFAERPEGSVSTLKIQRTQQEDSAVYLCASSSERTYEQYFGPGTRLTVT.

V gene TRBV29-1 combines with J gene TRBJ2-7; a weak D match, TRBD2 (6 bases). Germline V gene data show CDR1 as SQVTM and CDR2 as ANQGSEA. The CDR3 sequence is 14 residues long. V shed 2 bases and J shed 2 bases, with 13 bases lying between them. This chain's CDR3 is CSVESRGITYEQYF. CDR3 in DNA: TGCAGCGTTGAATCACGGGGGATCACCTACGAGCAGTACTTC.

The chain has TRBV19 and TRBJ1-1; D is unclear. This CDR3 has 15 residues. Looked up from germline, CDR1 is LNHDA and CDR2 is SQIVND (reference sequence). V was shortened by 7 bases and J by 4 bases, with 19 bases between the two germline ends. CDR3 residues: CASTRPRGEGTEAFF. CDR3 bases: TGTGCCAGTACCCGACCTCGGGGAGAGGGCACTGAAGCTTTCTTT.

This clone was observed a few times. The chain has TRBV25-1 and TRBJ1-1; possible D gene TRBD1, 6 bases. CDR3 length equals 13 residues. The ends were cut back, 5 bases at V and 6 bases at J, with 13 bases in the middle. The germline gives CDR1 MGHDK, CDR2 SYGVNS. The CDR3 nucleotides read TGTGCCAGCAGTAGAGGGGGAGAGTCTGAAGCTTTCTTT. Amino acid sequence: CASSRGGESEAFF.

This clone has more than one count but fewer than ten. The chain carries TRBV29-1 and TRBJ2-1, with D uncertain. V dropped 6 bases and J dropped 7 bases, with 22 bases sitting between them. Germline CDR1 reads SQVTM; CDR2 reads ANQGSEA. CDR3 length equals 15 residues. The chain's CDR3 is CSVPTTRLVGNEQFF. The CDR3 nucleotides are TGCAGCGTCCCAACGACGCGTTTAGTCGGGAATGAGCAGTTCTTC.

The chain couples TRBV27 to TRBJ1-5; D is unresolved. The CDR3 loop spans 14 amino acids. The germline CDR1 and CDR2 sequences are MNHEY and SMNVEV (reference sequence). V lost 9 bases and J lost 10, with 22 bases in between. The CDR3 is CASGRNSRITPQHF. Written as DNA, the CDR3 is TGTGCCAGTGGGAGGAACAGTAGGATCACTCCCCAGCATTTT.

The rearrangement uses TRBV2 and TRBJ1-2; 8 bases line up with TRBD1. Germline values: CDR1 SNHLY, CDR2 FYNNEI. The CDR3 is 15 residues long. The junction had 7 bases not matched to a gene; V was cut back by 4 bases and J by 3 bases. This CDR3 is CASSASQDRDYGYTF. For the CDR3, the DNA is TGTGCCAGCAGTGCCTCCCAGGACAGGGACTATGGCTACACCTTC.